This T cell receptor beta chain derives from a study of blood T cell repertoires in COVID-19. Germline assignment: CDR1 SGHRS and CDR2 YFSETQ. Unmatched junction bases numbered 8, after V lost 4 bases and J lost 8 bases. This CDR3 contains 14 residues. This table comes from immunoSEQ multiplex PCR, and its TCRdb copy is limited to in-frame clones, with some not included. The table includes about 220,000 clones, approximately 80% detected once. Participants, about 18 to 90 years old, spanned under 30 US areas. The sequence came from a woman in her sixties or seventies who had recovered from COVID-19. Input material: PBMCs or T cells enriched from blood (not recorded which). The V and J genes are TRBV5-1 and TRBJ1-2, with 10 bases fitting TRBD1. This CDR3 is CASSLMGQGYGYTF. The CDR3 DNA reads as TGCGCCAGCAGCCTGATGGGACAGGGGTACGGCTACACCTTC.